Following are 16 T cell receptor beta chains from one sample sequenced in a study of monozygotic twins with inflammatory bowel disease. TCRdb reprocessed the 5' RACE reads, with one entry per CDR3 protein and no DNA. This specimen shows about 450,000 distinct CDR3 sequences; the ten leading clones hold 2% to 2.5%. The sample was blood. The receptors here all came from a human donor with ulcerative colitis or Crohn's disease, or a healthy co-twin of an affected twin (not recorded which).

The rearrangement joins TRBV20-1 to TRBJ1-4. Per germline, CDR1 DFQATT and CDR2 SNEGSKA (reference sequence). The CDR3 extends over 12 amino acids. CDR3 sequence: CSARGRNEKLFF.

This chain joins TRBV5-1 and TRBJ2-3; TCRdb indicates TRBD2, and absent DNA this call remains unverified. This CDR3 region has 15 residues. Looked up from germline, CDR1 is SGHRS and CDR2 is YFSETQ. This chain's CDR3 is CASSAGTTYTDTQYF.

V is TRBV5-1 and J is TRBJ2-2; without DNA, the TCRdb call of TRBD2 cannot be checked. This CDR3 contains 14 residues. Germline V lookup: CDR1 SGHRS, CDR2 YFSETQ. The chain's CDR3 is CASSPLRAAGELFF.

The chain employs TRBV7-2 and TRBJ2-7. From germline, CDR1 is SGHTA and CDR2 FQGNSA. The CDR3 has 15 amino acids. CDR3 amino acids: CASSLAYSSSYEQYF.

The chain is built from TRBV6-5 and TRBJ1-6; TCRdb gives TRBD1 as the D gene, but with no DNA this cannot be confirmed. Germline-derived CDR1 and CDR2 are MNHEY and SVGAGI. The CDR3 has 12 amino acids. This chain's CDR3 is CATRQGDSPLHF.

This rearrangement joins TRBV29-1 to TRBJ1-1. The germline CDR1 and CDR2 sequences are SQVTM and ANQGSEA. The CDR3 has 12 residues. The CDR3 loop is CSGWRGSTEAFF.

The gene calls are TRBV27 and TRBJ2-3; TCRdb selects TRBD1, and the lack of DNA leaves this call unchecked. Germline CDR1 and CDR2: MNHEY and SMNVEV (reference sequence). This CDR3 region has 15 residues. Here the CDR3 reads CASSFSAGDADTQYF.

This chain connects TRBV7-2 to TRBJ2-1; TCRdb selects TRBD1, and the lack of DNA leaves this call unchecked. Germline CDR1 reads SGHTA; CDR2 reads FQGNSA. The CDR3 is 14 amino acids. This CDR3 reads CASSLGGRYNEQFF.

The chain has TRBV19 and TRBJ1-5; the D call from TCRdb, TRBD1, cannot be confirmed without DNA. Germline assignment: CDR1 LNHDA and CDR2 SQIVND (reference sequence). The CDR3 totals 13 residues. CDR3: CASRQGQGRPQHF.

This chain joins TRBV10-3 and TRBJ2-3; TCRdb selects TRBD2, and the lack of DNA leaves this call unchecked. Germline CDR1 ENHRY, CDR2 SYGVKD. CDR3 length: 15 residues. CDR3 loop: CAISGTSGRSDTQYF.

The chain employs TRBV7-6 and TRBJ2-5. This CDR3 region has 15 residues. Germline CDR1 and CDR2: SGHVS and FNYEAQ. This chain's CDR3 is CASSLVAEAGETQYF. The variable domain in full, with the rest retrieved from reference TRBV7-6 and TRBJ2-5, is GAGVSQSPRYKVTKRGQDVALRCDPISGHVSLYWYRQALGQGPEFLTYFNYEAQQDKSGLPNDRFSAERPEGSISTLTIQRTEQRDSAMYRCASSLVAEAGETQYFGPGTRLLVL.

The genes are TRBV6-5 and TRBJ1-3; TCRdb picks TRBD1, but there is no DNA to check that call. The CDR3 consists of 14 residues. Germline CDR1 reads MNHEY; CDR2 reads SVGAGI. CDR3 amino acids: CASSYQGPGNTIYF.

This sequence joins TRBV20-1 and TRBJ2-7. The CDR3 sequence is 11 residues long. Looked up from germline, CDR1 is DFQATT and CDR2 is SNEGSKA (reference sequence). Here the CDR3 reads CSATPSYEQYF.

The chain carries TRBV29-1 and TRBJ1-1; the TCRdb call, TRBD1, lacks DNA for checking. Germline assignment: CDR1 SQVTM and CDR2 ANQGSEA. The CDR3 length is 15 residues. CDR3 sequence: CSVAGGTDVWTEAFF.

The chain carries TRBV14 and TRBJ2-7; TCRdb's assignment of TRBD1 cannot be checked, as there is no DNA. The CDR3 totals 13 residues. Germline assignment: CDR1 SGHDN and CDR2 FVKESK. This CDR3 reads CASSRRGSYEQYF.

The chain recombines TRBV19 with TRBJ2-2. Germline CDR1 and CDR2: LNHDA and SQIVND (reference sequence). CDR3 size: 14 residues. CDR3 amino acids: CASSRDRRTGELFF.